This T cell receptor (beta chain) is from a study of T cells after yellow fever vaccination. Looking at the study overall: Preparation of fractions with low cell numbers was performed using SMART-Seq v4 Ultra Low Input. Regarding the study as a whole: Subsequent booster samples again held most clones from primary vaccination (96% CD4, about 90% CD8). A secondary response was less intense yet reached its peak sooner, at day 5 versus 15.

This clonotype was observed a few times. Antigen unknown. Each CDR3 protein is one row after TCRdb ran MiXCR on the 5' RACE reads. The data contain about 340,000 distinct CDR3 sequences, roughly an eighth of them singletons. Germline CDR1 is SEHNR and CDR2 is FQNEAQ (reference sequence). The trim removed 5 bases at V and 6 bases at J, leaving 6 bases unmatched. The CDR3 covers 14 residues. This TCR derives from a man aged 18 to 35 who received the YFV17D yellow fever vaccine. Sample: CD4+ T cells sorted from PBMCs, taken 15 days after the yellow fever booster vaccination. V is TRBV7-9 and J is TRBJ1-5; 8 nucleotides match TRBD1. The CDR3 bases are TGTGCCAGCAGCGTCACAGGGGGGGGTCAGCCCCAGCATTTT. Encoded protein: CASSVTGGGQPQHF.